One sample yielded the 4 T cell receptor beta chains listed below, sequenced in a study of cytomegalovirus exposure and HLA in healthy donors. The data were produced by immunoSEQ multiplex PCR, yet TCRdb's version contains in-frame clones alone and is incomplete. The table shows some 150,000 clones, with approximately 86% occurring only once. Material: PBMCs. The receptors originated from a human donor in good health.

V is TRBV5-5 and J is TRBJ1-5; D is uncertain. This CDR3 spans 15 amino acids. Trimming removed 2 bases from V and 3 bases from J, with 12 bases in between. Germline lookup yields CDR1 SGHKS and CDR2 YYEKEE (reference sequence). CDR3 DNA: TGTGCCAGCAGCTTTGGGCTCTCAGACAATCAGCCCCAGCATTTT. It is translated as CASSFGLSDNQPQHF.

This clone was seen a single time. This chain links TRBV28 with TRBJ1-2; no clear D gene. The CDR3 has 14 residues. CDR1 is MDHEN and CDR2 is SYDVKM in the germline V gene. With 5 bases removed from V and 4 bases from J, the gap between germline ends came to 14 bases. CDR3 protein: CASSSGRAGYGYTF. CDR3 coding DNA: TGTGCCAGCAGTAGCGGAAGAGCGGGCTATGGCTACACCTTC.

The chain recombines TRBV23-1 with TRBJ1-4; D perhaps matches TRBD1 (5 bases). TRBV23-1 is reported as an ORF; its role is uncertain. This CDR3 has 17 residues. V was clipped by 4 bases and J by 8 bases, with 23 bases between them. In nucleotides, the CDR3 is TGCGCCAGCAGTCGACTCGACAGTCTCACGGGAGAGGAAAAACTGTTTTTT. Its protein product is CASSRLDSLTGEEKLFF.

The chain is built from TRBV5-7 and TRBJ2-5; 14 bases map to TRBD2. TRBV5-7 is assigned to the ORF class and has an uncertain function. CDR3 length: 18 amino acids. J lost 1 base, V lost 4 bases, and 9 bases had no gene match. CDR3 amino acids: CASSPQATSGRAQETQYF. The CDR3 DNA is TGTGCCAGCAGCCCGCAGGCGACTAGCGGGAGGGCCCAAGAGACCCAGTACTTC.